This T cell receptor beta chain originates from a study of blood T cell repertoires in COVID-19. At the level of the study: The United States, Italy and Spain were the sources of the acute and convalescent COVID-19 samples. PBMCs, B-cell-depleted T cells, or T cells provided the cDNA or gDNA that made up the material.

TCRdb's table, derived via immunoSEQ multiplex PCR, lists solely in-frame clones and lacks some. The sample comprises 150,000 to 200,000 clones, about four fifths of which are singletons, and roughly 11% rests with the top ten. Germline V gives CDR1 SGHVS, CDR2 FQNEAQ. Trimming stripped 3 bases from V and 4 bases from J, with 12 bases between. The CDR3 contains 15 residues. Sequenced sample: peripheral blood. The chain recombines TRBV7-8 with TRBJ1-4; no clear D gene. The clonotype originates from a man between 60 and 75 years old with active or convalescent COVID-19. Here the CDR3 DNA reads TGTGCCAGCAGCTTGAGCGGGTTCCTTAATGAAAAACTGTTTTTT. This gives the protein CASSLSGFLNEKLFF.